This is a list of T cell receptor beta chains from one sample in a study of T cell repertoires in cytomegalovirus infection. TCRdb ran MiXCR on the reads and lists one entry per CDR3 protein. The sample has 650,000 to 900,000 distinct CDR3 sequences, under 35% seen once. Their recognized antigens are unknown. This specimen was cultured CD8+ T cells from PBMCs, taken from culture after CMV antigen stimulation. The receptors come from a human donor in good health (CMV status not recorded). Some clones in this sample may be carry-over from other donors' samples. Each CDR3 is given with its conserved first and last residue. D genes are given only for firm matches. Some rows mark clone size as missing; the rest say once, few, many or name a class of expanded clone.

length	V	size	D	J	DNA	CDR3
13	TRBV4-1	few	.	TRBJ2-2	TGCGCCAGCAGACATAGTAACACCGGGGAGCTGTTTTTT	CASRHSNTGELFF
16	TRBV13	few	TRBD1	TRBJ1-3	TGTGCCGTCCCGGGACAGGGGGCCTTCTCTGGAAACACCATATATTTT	CAVPGQGAFSGNTIYF
16	TRBV10-3	.	.	TRBJ2-7	TGTGCCATCAGGGTCGCGGGTGAGACACAGGGTTACGAGCAGTACTTC	CAIRVAGETQGYEQYF
15	TRBV24-1	few	.	TRBJ2-1	TGTGCCACCAGTGATTCCCGTTCAGGATACAATGAGCAGTTCTTC	CATSDSRSGYNEQFF
16	TRBV19	.	.	TRBJ1-2	TGTGCCAGTAGGGTCCGACAGACAAAAGCTAACTATGGCTACACCTTC	CASRVRQTKANYGYTF
13	TRBV11-2	few	.	TRBJ1-1	TGTGCCAGCAGCTTACACCAGAACACTGAAGCTTTCTTT	CASSLHQNTEAFF
16	TRBV7-9	.	.	TRBJ2-4	TGTGCCAGCAGCCCCGGGACGGCGCTAGCCAAAAACATTCAGTACTTC	CASSPGTALAKNIQYF
12	TRBV7-9	few	TRBD2	TRBJ2-7	TGTGCCAGCAGCGGAGCGGGGTACGAGCAGTACTTC	CASSGAGYEQYF
14	TRBV15	.	TRBD1	TRBJ2-1	TGTGCCACCAGCACACAGGGGGCCTTCAATGAGCAGTTCTTC	CATSTQGAFNEQFF
15	TRBV28	many	TRBD1	TRBJ1-6	TGTGCCAGCAGTCGGGGACAGGGAAGGAATTCACCCCTCCACTTT	CASSRGQGRNSPLHF
15	TRBV7-6	few	TRBD1	TRBJ1-5	TGTGCCAGCAGCTTACGACAGGGGGAAGGACAGCCCCAGCATTTT	CASSLRQGEGQPQHF
17	TRBV27	.	.	TRBJ1-3	TGTGCCAGCAGTTTAGGGGGGCTAGGAGAACCTGGAAACACCATATATTTT	CASSLGGLGEPGNTIYF
16	TRBV19	.	TRBD2	TRBJ2-5	TGTGCCAGTAGTATAGTCGCGACTAGCGGCAAAGAGACCCAGTACTTC	CASSIVATSGKETQYF
13	TRBV7-2	few	.	TRBJ1-2	TGTGCCAGCAGCTTACAGGGGTTTGATGGCTACACCTTC	CASSLQGFDGYTF
15	TRBV7-8	medium-sized	.	TRBJ2-1	TGTGCCAGCTCATCCTCTCGGGCCTACTACAATGAGCAGTTCTTC	CASSSSRAYYNEQFF
15	TRBV12-3/TRBV12-4	.	.	TRBJ2-7	TGTGCCAGCAGTTACGGGGACCCGGGGACCTACGAGCAGTACTTC	CASSYGDPGTYEQYF
14	TRBV6-2/TRBV6-3	.	.	TRBJ2-3	TGTGCCAGCAGCGGGGGACAGCTAACAGATACGCAGTATTTT	CASSGGQLTDTQYF
15	TRBV3-1	once	TRBD2	TRBJ2-1	TGTGCCAGCAGCCTGAGCGGGGGGGCCTGGAATGAGCAGTTCTTC	CASSLSGGAWNEQFF
16	TRBV7-9	.	TRBD2	TRBJ2-1	TGTGCCAGCAGCTCGCCGGGACTAGTAACCTACAATGAGCAGTTCTTC	CASSSPGLVTYNEQFF